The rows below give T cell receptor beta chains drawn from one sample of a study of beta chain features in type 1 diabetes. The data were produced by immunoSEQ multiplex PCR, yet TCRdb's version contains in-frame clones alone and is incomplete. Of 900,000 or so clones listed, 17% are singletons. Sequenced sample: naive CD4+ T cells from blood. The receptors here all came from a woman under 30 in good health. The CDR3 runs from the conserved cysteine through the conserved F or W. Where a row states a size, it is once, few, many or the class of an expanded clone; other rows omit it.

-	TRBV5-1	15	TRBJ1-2	CASSLADGGQVGYTF
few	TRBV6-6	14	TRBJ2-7	CASSQLGPGYEQYF
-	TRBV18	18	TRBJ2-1	CASSPIRGASGTYNEQFF
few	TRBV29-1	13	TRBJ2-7	CSVRSGATYEQYF
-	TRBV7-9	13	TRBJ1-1	CASSSQRATEAFF
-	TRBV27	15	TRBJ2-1	CASSPMTSGYNEQFF
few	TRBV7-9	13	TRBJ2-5	CASSLNGLGTQYF
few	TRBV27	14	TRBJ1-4	CASSLSGGDEKLFF
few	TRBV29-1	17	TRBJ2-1	CSVEKGFGTSGRDEQFF
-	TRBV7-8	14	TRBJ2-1	CASSSTPGYEAQFF
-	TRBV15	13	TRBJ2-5	CATSSVAGETQYF
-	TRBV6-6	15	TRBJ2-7	CASRETGTGAYEQYF
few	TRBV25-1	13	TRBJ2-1	CASSEYPGTEQFF
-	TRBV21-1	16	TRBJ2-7	CASSGAGGARGYEQYF
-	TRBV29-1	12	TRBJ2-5	CSVEGWQETQYF
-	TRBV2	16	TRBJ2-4	CASSERLAKAKNIQYF
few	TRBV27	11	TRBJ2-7	CANKATTKTIF
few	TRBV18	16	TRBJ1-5	CASSPGQRTPNQPQHF
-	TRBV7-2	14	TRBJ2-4	CASSFAALRTSWYF
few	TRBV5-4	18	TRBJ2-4	CASSAGTSGSGAKNIQYF
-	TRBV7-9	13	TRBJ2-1	CASSPVGGNEQFF
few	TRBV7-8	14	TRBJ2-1	CASSPRTRYNEQFF
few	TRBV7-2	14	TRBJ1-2	CASSFHWTAYGYTF
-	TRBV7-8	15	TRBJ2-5	CASSPTPLEEETQYF
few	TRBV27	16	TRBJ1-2	CASSWTSGQGAYGYTF
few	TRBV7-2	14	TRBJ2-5	CASSLYSREETQYF
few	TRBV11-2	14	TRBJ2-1	CASSSLQRNNEQFF
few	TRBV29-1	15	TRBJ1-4	CSAMGQGGTNEKLFF
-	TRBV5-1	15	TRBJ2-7	CASSLVRGVAYEQYF
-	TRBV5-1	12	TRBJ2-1	CASSFMYNEQFF
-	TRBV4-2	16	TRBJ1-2	CASSQEAVGLIYGYTF
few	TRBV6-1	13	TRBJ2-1	CASSFQSINEQFF
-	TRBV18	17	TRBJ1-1	CASSPNRPGGMNTEAFF
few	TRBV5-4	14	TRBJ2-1	CASSQTTGNNEQFF
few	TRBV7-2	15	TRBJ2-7	CASSFWLAGAVEQYF
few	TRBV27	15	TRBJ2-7	CASSLTGTGDYEQYF
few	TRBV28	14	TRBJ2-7	CASSLSDREHEQYF